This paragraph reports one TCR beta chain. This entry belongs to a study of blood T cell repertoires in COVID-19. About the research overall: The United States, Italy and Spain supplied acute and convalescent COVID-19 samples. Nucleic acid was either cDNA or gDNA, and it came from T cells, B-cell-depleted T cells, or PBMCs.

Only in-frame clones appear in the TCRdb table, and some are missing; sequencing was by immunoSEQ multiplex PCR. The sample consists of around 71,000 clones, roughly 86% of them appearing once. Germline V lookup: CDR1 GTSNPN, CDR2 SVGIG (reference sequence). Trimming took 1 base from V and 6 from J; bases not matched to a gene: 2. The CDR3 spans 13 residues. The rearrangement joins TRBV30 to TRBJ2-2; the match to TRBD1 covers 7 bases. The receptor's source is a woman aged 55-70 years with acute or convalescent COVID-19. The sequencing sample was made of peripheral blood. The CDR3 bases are TGTGCCTGGAGTGAGCAGGGGGCCGGGGAGCTGTTTTTT. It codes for CAWSEQGAGELFF.